This T cell receptor (beta chain) was documented in a study of blood T cell repertoires in COVID-19. Donors in Cohort 3 who had recovered were those with two negative PCRs, healthcare professional clearance, or resolution of their symptoms. With regard to this clone: The junction departs from the called germline gene at one end, perhaps through a read error.

The repertoire was sequenced with immunoSEQ multiplex PCR; TCRdb's copy has only in-frame clones and lacks some. The data contain approximately 100,000 clones, just over 85% of them seen just once; the ten biggest clones take up under 3.5%. This TCR was recovered from a woman aged 45-65 years who had recovered from COVID-19. The sequenced sample was PBMCs or T cells enriched from blood (not recorded which).

The chain's CDR3 is CASSIRKTVF. Written as DNA, the CDR3 is TGTGCCAGCAGTATCCGAAAAACTGTTTTT. This chain uses TRBV28 with TRBJ1-4; D is undetermined. The CDR3 runs to 10 residues. Germline CDR1 reads MDHEN; CDR2 reads SYDVKM. Full variable domain (rest looked up from reference TRBV28 and TRBJ1-4): DVKVTQSSRYLVKRTGEKVFLECVQDMDHENMFWYRQDPGLGLRLIYFSYDVKMKEKGDIPEGYSVSREKKERFSLILESASTNQTSMYLCASSIRKTVFGSGTQLSVL.